The clone carrying this TCR beta chain appeared once. Its target is unknown. Investigators spread the genomic DNA of each subset evenly over several immunoSEQ plates. Produced via immunoSEQ multiplex PCR; TCRdb's table is partial and in-frame only. The sample gives more than 2,000,000 clones, more than 80% of which show up once; 0.13% to 0.15% is in the top ten. These data originate in a study of shared clonotypes between healthy human individuals. General study points: Naive CD4 clonotypes were shared across a few donors at about 5%.

The CDR3 length is 13 residues. Per germline, CDR1 SGHTA and CDR2 FQGTGA. V gave up 5 bases and J gave up 5 bases; unmatched junction bases: 5. The genes are TRBV7-3 and TRBJ2-7; 8 bases fit TRBD2. The TCR sequence derives from a man aged 18 to 35 in good health. The sequenced sample consisted of naive CD4+ T cells sorted from blood. Subset: CD45RA+ positively selected. The CDR3 here is CASSPFGRDEQYF. The CDR3 DNA reads as TGTGCCAGCAGCCCCTTCGGGAGGGACGAGCAGTACTTC.